This T cell receptor beta chain stems from a study of CD8 T cells in ankylosing spondylitis. This clonotype came up many times. What it binds is not known. TCRdb re-analysed the 5' RACE reads in MiXCR, keeping a single row per CDR3 protein. The sample has about 69,000 distinct CDR3 sequences, over 4% seen once. There are 11 residues in the CDR3. From germline, CDR1 is SQVTM and CDR2 ANQGSEA. V shed 5 bases, J shed 9 bases, and the junction held 4 bases outside the gene matches. Regarding the study as a whole: From matched ankylosing spondylitis synovial fluid, disease-linked clones were reportedly recovered at significantly enriched levels.

The sample taken for sequencing was blood, either unsorted or a sorted T cell fraction (not recorded which). This rearrangement joins TRBV29-1 to TRBJ1-1; 9 positions agree with TRBD1. The clonotype originates from a male donor with ankylosing spondylitis or in good health (not recorded which). CDR3 in DNA: TGCAGCGTTAGGACAGGGGACAAAGCTTTCTTT. Its protein product is CSVRTGDKAFF.